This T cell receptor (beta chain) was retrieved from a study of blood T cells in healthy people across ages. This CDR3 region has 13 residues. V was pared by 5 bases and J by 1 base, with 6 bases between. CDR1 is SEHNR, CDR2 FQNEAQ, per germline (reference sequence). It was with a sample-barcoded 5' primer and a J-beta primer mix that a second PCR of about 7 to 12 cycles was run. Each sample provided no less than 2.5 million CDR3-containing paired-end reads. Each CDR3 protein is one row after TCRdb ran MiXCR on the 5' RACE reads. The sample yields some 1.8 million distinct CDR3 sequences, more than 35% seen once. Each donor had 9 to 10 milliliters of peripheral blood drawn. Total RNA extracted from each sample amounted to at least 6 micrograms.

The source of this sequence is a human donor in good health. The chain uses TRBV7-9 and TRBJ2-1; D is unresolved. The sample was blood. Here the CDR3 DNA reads TGTGCCAGCAGCAGCGAGTCCTACAATGAGCAGTTCTTC. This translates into CASSSESYNEQFF.